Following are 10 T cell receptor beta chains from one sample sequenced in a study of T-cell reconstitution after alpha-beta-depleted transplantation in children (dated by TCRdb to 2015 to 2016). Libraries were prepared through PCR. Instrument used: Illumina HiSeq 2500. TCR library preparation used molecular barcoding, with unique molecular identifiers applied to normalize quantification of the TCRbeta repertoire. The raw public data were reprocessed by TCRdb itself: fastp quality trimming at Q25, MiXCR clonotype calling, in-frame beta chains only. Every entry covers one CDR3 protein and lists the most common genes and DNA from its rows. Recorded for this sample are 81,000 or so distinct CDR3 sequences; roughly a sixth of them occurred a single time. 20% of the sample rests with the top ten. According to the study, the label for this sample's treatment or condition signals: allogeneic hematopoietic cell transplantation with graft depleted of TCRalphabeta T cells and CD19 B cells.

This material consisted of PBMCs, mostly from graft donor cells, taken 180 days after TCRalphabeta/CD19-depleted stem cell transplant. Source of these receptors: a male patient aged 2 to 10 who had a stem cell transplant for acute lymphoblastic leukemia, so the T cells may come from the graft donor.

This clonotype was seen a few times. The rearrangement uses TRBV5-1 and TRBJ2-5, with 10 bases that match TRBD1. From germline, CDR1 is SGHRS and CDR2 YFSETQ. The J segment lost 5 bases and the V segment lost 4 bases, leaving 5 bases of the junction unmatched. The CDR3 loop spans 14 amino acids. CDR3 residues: CASSRTGGVETQYF. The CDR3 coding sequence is TGCGCCAGCAGCCGGACAGGGGGAGTGGAGACCCAGTACTTC.

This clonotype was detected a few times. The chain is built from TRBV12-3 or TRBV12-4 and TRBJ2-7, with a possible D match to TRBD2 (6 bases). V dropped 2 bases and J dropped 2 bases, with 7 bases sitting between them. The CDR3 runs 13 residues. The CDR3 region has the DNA TGTGCCAGCAGTTTACGCGGGACCTACGAGCAGTACTTC. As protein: CASSLRGTYEQYF.

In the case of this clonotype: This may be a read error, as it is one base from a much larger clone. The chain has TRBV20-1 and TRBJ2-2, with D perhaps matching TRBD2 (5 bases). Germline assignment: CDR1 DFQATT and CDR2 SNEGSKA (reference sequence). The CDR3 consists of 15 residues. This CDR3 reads CIARDVGAGTGELFF. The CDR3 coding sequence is TGCATTGCTAGAGACGTGGGCGCGGGCACCGGGGAGCTGTTTTTT.

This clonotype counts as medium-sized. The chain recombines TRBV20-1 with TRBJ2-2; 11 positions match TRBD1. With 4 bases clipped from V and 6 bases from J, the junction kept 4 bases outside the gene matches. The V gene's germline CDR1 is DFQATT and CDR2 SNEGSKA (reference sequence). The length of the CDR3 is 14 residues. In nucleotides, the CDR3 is TGCAGTGCTACAGGGACAGGGGGGGCCGGGGAGCTGTTTTTT. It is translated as CSATGTGGAGELFF.

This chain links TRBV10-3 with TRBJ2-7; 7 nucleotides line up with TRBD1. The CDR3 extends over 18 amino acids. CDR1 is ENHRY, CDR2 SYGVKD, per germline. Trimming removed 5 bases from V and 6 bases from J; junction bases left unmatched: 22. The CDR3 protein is CAISSSLGQPTVRTEQYF. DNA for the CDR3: TGTGCCATCAGTTCAAGCTTGGGACAGCCCACGGTTCGTACCGAGCAGTACTTC.

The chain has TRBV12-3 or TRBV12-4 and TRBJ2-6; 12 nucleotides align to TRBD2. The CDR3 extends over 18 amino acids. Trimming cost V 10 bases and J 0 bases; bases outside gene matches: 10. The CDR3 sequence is CAICGRLAGDSGANVLTF. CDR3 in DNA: TGTGCCATCTGTGGAAGACTAGCGGGGGACTCTGGGGCCAACGTCCTGACTTTC.

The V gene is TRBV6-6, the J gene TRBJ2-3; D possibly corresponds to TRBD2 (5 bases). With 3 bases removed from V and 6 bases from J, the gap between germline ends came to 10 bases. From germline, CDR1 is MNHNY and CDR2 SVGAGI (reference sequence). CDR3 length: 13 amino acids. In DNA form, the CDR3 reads TGTGCCAGCAGTTATAAGAGGGCCGATACGCAGTATTTT. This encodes CASSYKRADTQYF.

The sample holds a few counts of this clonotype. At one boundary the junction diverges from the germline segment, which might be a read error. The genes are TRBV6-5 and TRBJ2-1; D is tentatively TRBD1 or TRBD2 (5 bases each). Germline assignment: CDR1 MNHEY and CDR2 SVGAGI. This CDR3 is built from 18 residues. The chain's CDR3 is CASSYLPPGPTQLNGQFF. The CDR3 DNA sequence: TGTGCCAGCAGTTACCTGCCCCCGGGACCCACTCAGCTAAATGGGCAGTTCTTC.

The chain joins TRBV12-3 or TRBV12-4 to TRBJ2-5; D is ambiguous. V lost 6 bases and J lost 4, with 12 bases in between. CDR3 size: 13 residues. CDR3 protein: CASSVEWGETQYF. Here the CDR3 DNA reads TGTGCCAGCAGCGTTGAATGGGGAGAGACCCAGTACTTC.

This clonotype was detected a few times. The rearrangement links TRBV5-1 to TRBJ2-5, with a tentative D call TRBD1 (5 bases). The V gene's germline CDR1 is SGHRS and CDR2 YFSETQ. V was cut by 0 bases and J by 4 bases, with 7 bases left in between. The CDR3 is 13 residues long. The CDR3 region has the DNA TGCGCCAGCAGCTTGGGGGGCGCAGAGACCCAGTACTTC. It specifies CASSLGGAETQYF.